Below are 24 T cell receptor beta chains sequenced from a single sample in a study of blood T cell repertoires in COVID-19. The protocol was immunoSEQ multiplex PCR, while the TCRdb copy is restricted to in-frame clones and leaves out a portion. The sample consists of about 25,000 clones, around nine tenths of them appearing once. The source material was peripheral blood. These receptors all come from a human donor with active COVID-19. The donor label of this sample is uncertain.

In its sample, this clone was seen once. This chain's CDR3 is CASSPSGGYEQFF. The CDR3 nucleotides read TGTGCCAGCAGCCCCTCGGGAGGGTATGAGCAGTTCTTC. J is TRBJ2-1 and V is TRBV7-9, with TRBD2 matching over 8 bases. Germline V gene lookup returns CDR1 SEHNR and CDR2 FQNEAQ (reference sequence). CDR3 length equals 13 residues. V shed 5 bases, J shed 8 bases, and the junction held 5 bases outside the gene matches.

This clone has only one observation. The V call is TRBV21-1, the J call TRBJ2-7; the table's D gene call, TRBD2, was not cross checked with the DNA. TRBV21-1 is a pseudogene locus. The CDR3 contains 13 residues. The CDR3 loop reads CASSPLTGYEQYF. The CDR3 nucleotides are TGTGCCAGCAGTCCCCTAACTGGCTACGAGCAGTACTTC.

The chain recombines TRBV15 with TRBJ1-3, with D uncertain. Trimming took 5 bases from V and 2 from J, leaving 16 bases between them. This CDR3 comprises 16 residues. Per the germline V gene, CDR1 is LNHNV and CDR2 is YYDKDF (reference sequence). Written as DNA, the CDR3 is TGTGCCACCAGCGCGGGAGGGTGGGTCGCTGGAAACACCATATATTTT. This codes for CATSAGGWVAGNTIYF.

This sequence joins TRBV25-1 and TRBJ1-4; tentative D call: TRBD1 (5 bases). The CDR3 totals 15 residues. Per germline, CDR1 MGHDK and CDR2 SYGVNS. V was shortened by 7 bases and J by 8 bases, with 20 bases between the two germline ends. The chain's CDR3 is CASTGNGRRGEKLFF. The CDR3 DNA follows: TGTGCCAGCACCGGAAACGGACGGAGGGGAGAAAAACTGTTTTTT.

This clone was counted between two and nine times. V and J are TRBV2 and TRBJ2-7, with D maybe TRBD2 (5 bases). Trimming cost V 10 bases and J 4 bases, with 17 bases left between them. This CDR3 is built from 13 residues. Per germline, CDR1 SNHLY and CDR2 FYNNEI. The CDR3, as DNA: TGTGCCATCACCGGAAAGGCGGGTTACGAGCAGTACTTC. Translating it yields CAITGKAGYEQYF.

CDR3 protein: CASSPTGLAGVNEQFF. The CDR3 bases are TGTGCCAGCAGCCCTACGGGACTAGCGGGAGTAAATGAGCAGTTCTTC. The chain employs TRBV28 and TRBJ2-1, with TRBD2 matching over 14 bases. The CDR3 spans 16 residues. Germline CDR1 is MDHEN and CDR2 is SYDVKM. J lost 7 bases, V lost 6 bases, and 8 bases had no gene match.

The J gene is TRBJ2-7, the V gene TRBV5-4; 9 bases map to TRBD2. This CDR3 is built from 15 residues. The trim removed 2 bases at V and 6 bases at J, leaving 9 bases unmatched. Germline V gene lookup returns CDR1 SGHNT and CDR2 YYREEE (reference sequence). The CDR3, as DNA: TGTGCCAGCAGCTTCCTTAGCGGGAGTGTAGGCGAGCAGTACTTC. Amino acid sequence: CASSFLSGSVGEQYF. Combining the CDR3 with reference TRBV5-4 and TRBJ2-7 gives the whole variable domain ETGVTQSPTHLIKTRGQQVTLRCSSQSGHNTVSWYQQALGQGPQFIFQYYREEENGRGNFPPRFSGLQFPNYSSELNVNALELDDSALYLCASSFLSGSVGEQYFGPGTRLTVT.

In its sample, this clone was seen a few times. The V gene is TRBV30, the J gene TRBJ2-7, with 11 bases that match TRBD1. V was clipped by 1 base and J by 5 bases; unmatched bases: 4. Germline V gene data show CDR1 as GTSNPN and CDR2 as SVGIG (reference sequence). The CDR3 extends over 14 amino acids. The CDR3 DNA reads TGTGCCTGGAGTGCGGACAGGGGGCTTCACGAGCAGTACTTC. The encoded protein is CAWSADRGLHEQYF.

Turning to this clone: The same CDR3 also results from other DNA sequences found in this sample. The V gene is TRBV27, the J gene TRBJ2-1; TRBD1 matches 9 bases. V was pared by 8 bases and J by 5 bases, with 7 bases of the junction left unmatched. Germline V gene sequence: CDR1 MNHEY, CDR2 SMNVEV (reference sequence). The CDR3 is 14 residues long. The CDR3 region is CASSWTGDHNEQFF. In DNA form, the CDR3 reads TGTGCCAGCTCGTGGACAGGGGACCACAATGAGCAGTTCTTC.

The rearrangement joins TRBV5-4 to TRBJ2-1; 9 nucleotides match TRBD1. V shed 0 bases, J shed 1 base, and the junction held 2 bases outside the gene matches. The length of the CDR3 is 16 residues. The germline V gene has CDR1 SGHNT and CDR2 YYREEE (reference sequence). The CDR3 region is CASSLEGQGSYNEQFF. The CDR3 DNA reads as TGTGCCAGCAGCTTGGAGGGACAGGGTTCCTACAATGAGCAGTTCTTC.

The chain joins TRBV3-1 (or the pseudogene TRBV3-2) to TRBJ1-5, with a possible D match to TRBD1 (5 bases). The CDR3 sequence is 16 residues long. V was clipped by 1 base and J by 8 bases, with 18 bases between them. Germline V CDR1 and CDR2: LGHDT, YNNKEL (reference sequence). CDR3 protein: CASSQVQGNPPEPQHF. The DNA of the CDR3 is TGTGCCAGCAGCCAAGTTCAGGGTAACCCCCCAGAGCCCCAGCATTTT.

The chain uses TRBV11-2 and TRBJ2-3; TRBD1 aligns across 9 bases. V lost 4 bases to trimming and J lost 1 base; unmatched junction nucleotides: 3. The CDR3 runs 15 residues. From germline, CDR1 is SGHAT and CDR2 FQNNGV. The CDR3 region has the DNA TGTGCCAGCAGCTCTACAGGGGGCGGCACAGATACGCAGTATTTT. Encoded protein: CASSSTGGGTDTQYF.

The J gene is TRBJ2-1, the V gene TRBV7-3, with 8 positions matching TRBD2. The V segment lost 6 bases and the J segment 5 bases; nucleotides outside the gene matches: 12. Germline-derived CDR1 and CDR2 are SGHTA and FQGTGA. This CDR3 has 16 residues. In nucleotides, the CDR3 is TGTGCCAGCAGTATAGGCGGGGGGCGTACGGACAATGAGCAGTTCTTC. This gives the protein CASSIGGGRTDNEQFF. The variable domain in full, completed from reference TRBV7-3 and TRBJ2-1, reads GAGVSQTPSNKVTEKGKYVELRCDPISGHTALYWYRQSLGQGPEFLIYFQGTGAADDSGLPNDRFFAVRPEGSVSTLKIQRTERGDSAVYLCASSIGGGRTDNEQFFGPGTRLTVL.

The rearrangement links TRBV28 to TRBJ2-7; TRBD1 agrees at 10 bases. The germline V gene encodes CDR1 MDHEN and CDR2 SYDVKM. This CDR3 region has 14 residues. V dropped 11 bases and J dropped 1; count of bases not matched to a gene: 8. The CDR3 nucleotides read TGTGCCGGGCGCCGGGACAGGGGATCCTACGAGCAGTACTTC. Translated: CAGRRDRGSYEQYF. Filled out from reference TRBV28 and TRBJ2-7, the complete variable domain reads DVKVTQSSRYLVKRTGEKVFLECVQDMDHENMFWYRQDPGLGLRLIYFSYDVKMKEKGDIPEGYSVSREKKERFSLILESASTNQTSMYLCAGRRDRGSYEQYFGPGTRLTVT.

This clone was counted between two and nine times. This sequence joins TRBV7-2 and TRBJ2-3; D is ambiguous. V was trimmed by 5 bases and J by 4 bases, leaving 10 bases between them. The germline gives CDR1 SGHTA, CDR2 FQGNSA. This CDR3 has 13 amino acids. The CDR3 coding sequence is TGTGCCAGCAGCGCTATGGTCCCAGATACGCAGTATTTT. Its protein is CASSAMVPDTQYF.

This chain uses TRBV5-6 with TRBJ2-3; TRBD2 aligns across 12 bases. Germline V gene data show CDR1 as SGHDT and CDR2 as YYEEEE. The CDR3 consists of 17 residues. V lost 4 bases and J lost 3; bases outside the gene matches: 9. The CDR3 DNA is TGTGCCAGCAGCATCCCCGCTAGCGGGAGGGCGACAGATACGCAGTATTTT. Its protein is CASSIPASGRATDTQYF. Full variable domain (rest looked up from reference TRBV5-6 and TRBJ2-3): DAGVTQSPTHLIKTRGQQVTLRCSPKSGHDTVSWYQQALGQGPQFIFQYYEEEERQRGNFPDRFSGHQFPNYSSELNVNALLLGDSALYLCASSIPASGRATDTQYFGPGTRLTVL.

The chain links TRBV10-3 to TRBJ1-1, with a tentative D call TRBD1 (6 bases). CDR3 length equals 16 residues. Trimming took off 2 bases at V and 4 bases at J, with 17 bases between the two ends. Germline CDR1 and CDR2: ENHRY and SYGVKD. The CDR3 coding sequence is TGTGCCATCAGTGAGGGGGGCGGACGAGGGATCACTGAAGCTTTCTTT. Its protein is CAISEGGGRGITEAFF.

V usage is TRBV14 and J usage is TRBJ2-1; D call uncertain. The CDR3 has 16 amino acids. The ends were cut back, 4 bases at V and 2 bases at J, with 15 bases in the middle. CDR1 and CDR2 (germline): SGHDN, FVKESK. CDR3 DNA sequence: TGTGCCAGCAGCCCAATCAACCCCAGCGCCTACAATGAGCAGTTCTTC. Its translation is CASSPINPSAYNEQFF.

This clone was counted only a few times. The chain links TRBV2 to TRBJ2-1; 7 bases fit TRBD2. Germline CDR1 and CDR2: SNHLY and FYNNEI. The CDR3 consists of 13 residues. V was pared by 9 bases and J by 8 bases, with 10 bases of the junction left unmatched. The chain's CDR3 is CARDIAGRDEQFF. The CDR3 coding sequence is TGTGCCAGGGACATAGCGGGTCGCGATGAGCAGTTCTTC.

In its sample, this clone was seen once. V gene TRBV6-6 combines with J gene TRBJ2-3, with TRBD2 identical over 7 bases. The CDR3 consists of 14 residues. The V and J ends lost 4 bases and 4 bases, in that order; junction bases with no gene match: 5. Germline CDR1 and CDR2: MNHNY and SVGAGI (reference sequence). CDR3 sequence: CASSFTRGADTQYF. The DNA for the CDR3 is TGTGCCAGCAGTTTTACACGGGGGGCAGATACGCAGTATTTT.

The V and J genes are TRBV15 and TRBJ1-4; possible D gene TRBD1, 6 bases. Germline V CDR1 and CDR2: LNHNV, YYDKDF (reference sequence). V was pared by 3 bases and J by 6 bases, with 17 bases between. The CDR3 is 16 residues long. The CDR3 is CATSRDRSGDDEKLFF. The CDR3 coding sequence is TGTGCCACCAGCAGGGACCGGTCAGGGGATGATGAAAAACTGTTTTTT.

The chain recombines TRBV10-3 with TRBJ2-6; 8 positions match TRBD2. The CDR3 consists of 17 residues. The V segment lost 4 bases and the J segment 9 bases; nucleotides outside the gene matches: 14. Per the germline V gene, CDR1 is ENHRY and CDR2 is SYGVKD. The CDR3 loop is CAISAGTRISDGNVLTF. The CDR3 DNA reads as TGTGCCATCAGTGCCGGGACTAGAATCTCCGATGGCAACGTCCTGACTTTC.

This chain joins TRBV7-3 and TRBJ2-2; TRBD2 matches at 9 bases. The CDR3 covers 16 residues. Germline values: CDR1 SGHTA, CDR2 FQGTGA. J gave up 3 bases and V 5 bases, and 7 bases lay outside the gene matches. CDR3 protein: CASSGGGRVDTGELFF. DNA for the CDR3: TGTGCCAGCAGCGGTGGCGGGAGGGTGGACACCGGGGAGCTGTTTTTT. Full variable domain (rest looked up from reference TRBV7-3 and TRBJ2-2): GAGVSQTPSNKVTEKGKYVELRCDPISGHTALYWYRQSLGQGPEFLIYFQGTGAADDSGLPNDRFFAVRPEGSVSTLKIQRTERGDSAVYLCASSGGGRVDTGELFFGEGSRLTVL.

V usage is TRBV2 and J usage is TRBJ2-3; 7 positions match TRBD1. CDR3 length: 14 amino acids. V lost 10 bases to trimming and J lost 3 bases; unmatched junction nucleotides: 10. Germline CDR1 SNHLY, CDR2 FYNNEI. The chain's CDR3 is CATKKGGATDTQYF. Written as DNA, the CDR3 is TGTGCCACTAAAAAAGGGGGCGCAACAGATACGCAGTATTTT.